This TCR beta chain was recorded in a study of T cell responses to AZD1222 COVID-19 vaccine (dated by TCRdb to 2020 to 2023). General notes on the study: AZD1222 recipients with second doses at about 4 weeks or about 12 weeks were pooled, because spike-specific TCR depth and breadth did not differ between schedules. TCR sequencing was performed for fewer than 250 trial participants, of whom 207 were given two doses of AZD1222 and some 26 were given two doses of MenACWY control vaccine. Trial participants were enrolled into age subgroups of 18-55, 56-69 and 70-plus years, which contained roughly 140, 27 and 60 TCR-sequenced participants, respectively. Broad study findings and their caveats: Because no day 14 peak-response samples were available, the repertoires could be characterized only after the peak T cell response. After two AZD1222 doses, spike-specific TCR breadth and depth were significantly higher than at day 0 and than in MenACWY recipients. Conclusions about previously exposed vaccinees were limited because only a handful of AZD1222 recipients were SARS-CoV-2 seropositive at baseline. The vaccine-associated CD4 TCRs covered the entire spike protein, and the dominant responses fell in regions 160-218 and 743-854. Participants were mostly white British, with more females than males. The authors suggested clonal diversity may have been underestimated. Reportedly, close to half of the unique spike-specific TCRs recognized epitopes lying outside the regions that are mutated in the B.1.351 and B.1.1.7 variants. In the small 56-69-year group, the increase in depth fell short of significance, most likely because of low power.

The CDR3 regions of human TCRbeta chains were analyzed by immunosequencing. On the study's bioinformatics: Repertoire TCRs were checked for matches against a reference library of SARS-CoV-2-specific TCRs that had been generated using the MIRA antigen-specificity platform. Breadth meant the fraction of unique TCRs that were SARS-CoV-2-associated, whereas depth meant the fraction of total T cells that were SARS-CoV-2-associated. Using the MIRA data, each spike-specific TCR was mapped to the spike region that the TCR reacts to and placed in a CD4 or CD8 class. Log10-transformed breadth and depth values were compared by one-way ANOVA with Sidak's multiple comparisons tests. The table comes from immuneACCESS by way of TCRdb, which keeps in-frame sequences with V and J called. Part of the clones is missing from these tables; in studies checked, under half for an unresolved V gene and the rest for unknown reasons. V and J calls and clone size come straight from that table; D and trimming were deduced from the DNA. In all, the sample holds more than 250,000 clones, and just over 90% of those were seen once. Approximately 0.52% of the sample is taken by the ten largest.

In the case of this clone: There is no known antigen for this receptor. No base qualities exist here, and no much larger clone lies one base off it.

According to the study, the label for this sample's time point signals: baseline before first vaccination. Vaccinee samples came from UK trials COV001 and COV002, including a single-blind randomized controlled phase 2/3 trial of AZD1222 (ChAdOx1 nCoV-19) in healthy adults. For TCRbeta chain sequencing, PBMC samples were collected from trial participants at day 0 and at day 28 after the second dose. CDR3 length: 13 amino acids, cysteine to phenylalanine. The kept DNA is CDR3 alone, 39 bases in frame from the first base. V is cut by 7 bases and J by 10 bases, and the space between the germline ends is 14 bases.

The sequence is built from TRBV12-3 or TRBV12-4 and TRBJ1-6; the D gene is perhaps TRBD1, from 5 matching bases. The starting material was peripheral blood, obtained on day 0 of AZD1222 vaccination. The clonotype originates from an adult in good health. The nucleotides read TGTGCCAGCACCCAAGCGGGGGGATCACCCCTCCACTTT. Translated, this gives CASTQAGGSPLHF.